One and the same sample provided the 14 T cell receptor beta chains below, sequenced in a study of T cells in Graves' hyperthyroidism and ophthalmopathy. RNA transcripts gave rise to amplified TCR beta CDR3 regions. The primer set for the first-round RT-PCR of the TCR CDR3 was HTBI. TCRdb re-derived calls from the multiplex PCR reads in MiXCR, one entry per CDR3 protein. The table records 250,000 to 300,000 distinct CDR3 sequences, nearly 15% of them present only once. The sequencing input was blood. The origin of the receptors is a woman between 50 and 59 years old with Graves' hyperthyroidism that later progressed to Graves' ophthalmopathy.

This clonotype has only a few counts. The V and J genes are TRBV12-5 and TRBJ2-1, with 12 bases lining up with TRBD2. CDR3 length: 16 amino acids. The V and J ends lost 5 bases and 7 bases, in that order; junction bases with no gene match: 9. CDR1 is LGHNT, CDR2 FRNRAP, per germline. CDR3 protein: CASGLRLAGEGNEQFF. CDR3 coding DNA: TGTGCTAGTGGTCTTAGACTAGCGGGAGAGGGGAATGAGCAGTTCTTC.

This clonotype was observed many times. CDR3 bases: TGCGCCAGCAGCATGACAGGGGGCCAAGAGACCCAGTACTTC. This gives the protein CASSMTGGQETQYF. The chain has TRBV5-1 and TRBJ2-5; TRBD1 agrees at 9 bases. The CDR3 consists of 14 residues. The V and J ends lost 4 bases and 1 base, in that order; junction bases with no gene match: 2. The germline V gene has CDR1 SGHRS and CDR2 YFSETQ.

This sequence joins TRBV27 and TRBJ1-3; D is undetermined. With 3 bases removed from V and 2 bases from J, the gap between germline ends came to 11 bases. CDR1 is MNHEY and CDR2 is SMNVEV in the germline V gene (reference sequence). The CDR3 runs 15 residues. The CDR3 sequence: CASSLRALTGNTIYF. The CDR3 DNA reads TGTGCCAGCAGTTTGCGGGCCTTGACTGGAAACACCATATATTTT.

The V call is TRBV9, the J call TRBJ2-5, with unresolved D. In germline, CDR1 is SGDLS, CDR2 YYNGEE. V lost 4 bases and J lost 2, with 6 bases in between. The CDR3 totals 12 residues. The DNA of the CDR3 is TGTGCCAGCAGCAACATGCAAGAGACCCAGTACTTC. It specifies CASSNMQETQYF.

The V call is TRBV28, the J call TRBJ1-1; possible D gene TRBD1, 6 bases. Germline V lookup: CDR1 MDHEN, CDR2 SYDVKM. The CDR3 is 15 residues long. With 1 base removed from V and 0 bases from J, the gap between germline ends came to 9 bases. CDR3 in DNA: TGTGCCAGCAGTTTATCGGGGGACATGAACACTGAAGCTTTCTTT. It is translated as CASSLSGDMNTEAFF.

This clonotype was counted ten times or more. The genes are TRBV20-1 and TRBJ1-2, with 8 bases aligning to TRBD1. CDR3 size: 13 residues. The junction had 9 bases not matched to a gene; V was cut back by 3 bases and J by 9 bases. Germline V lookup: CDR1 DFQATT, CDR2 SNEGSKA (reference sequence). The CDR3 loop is CSASAGTGVRYTF. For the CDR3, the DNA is TGCAGTGCTAGTGCCGGGACAGGCGTCCGCTACACCTTC.

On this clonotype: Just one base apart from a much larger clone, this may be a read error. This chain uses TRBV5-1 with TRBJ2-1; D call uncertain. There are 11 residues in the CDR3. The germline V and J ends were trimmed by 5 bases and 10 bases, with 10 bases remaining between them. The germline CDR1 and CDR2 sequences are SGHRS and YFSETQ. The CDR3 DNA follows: TGCGCCAGCAGGGTGAGTGGCGAGCAGTTCTTC. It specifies CASRVSGEQFF.

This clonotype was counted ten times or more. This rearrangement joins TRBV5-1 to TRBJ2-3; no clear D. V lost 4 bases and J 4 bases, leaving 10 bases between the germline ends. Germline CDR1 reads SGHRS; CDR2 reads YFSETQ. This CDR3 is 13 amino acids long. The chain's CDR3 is CASSPMVADTQYF. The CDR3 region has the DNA TGCGCCAGCAGCCCAATGGTCGCAGATACGCAGTATTTT.

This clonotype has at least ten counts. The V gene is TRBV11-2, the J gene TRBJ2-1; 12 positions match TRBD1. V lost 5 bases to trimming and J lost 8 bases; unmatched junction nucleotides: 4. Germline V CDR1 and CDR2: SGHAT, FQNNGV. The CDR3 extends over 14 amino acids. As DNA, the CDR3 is TGTGCCAGCAGCCCTTGGGACAGGGGGCATGAGCAGTTCTTC. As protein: CASSPWDRGHEQFF.

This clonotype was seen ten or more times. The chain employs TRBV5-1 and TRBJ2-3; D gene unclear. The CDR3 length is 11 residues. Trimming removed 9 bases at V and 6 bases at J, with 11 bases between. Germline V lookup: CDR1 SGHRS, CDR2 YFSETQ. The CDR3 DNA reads TGCGCCACCTCACCTGGGGATACGCAGTATTTT. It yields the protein CATSPGDTQYF.

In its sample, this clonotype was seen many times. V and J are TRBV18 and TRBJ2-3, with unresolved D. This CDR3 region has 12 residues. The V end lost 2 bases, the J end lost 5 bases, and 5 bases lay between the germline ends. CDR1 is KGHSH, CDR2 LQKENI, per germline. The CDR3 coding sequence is TGTGCCAGCTCACCAGAGGAAGATACGCAGTATTTT. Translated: CASSPEEDTQYF.

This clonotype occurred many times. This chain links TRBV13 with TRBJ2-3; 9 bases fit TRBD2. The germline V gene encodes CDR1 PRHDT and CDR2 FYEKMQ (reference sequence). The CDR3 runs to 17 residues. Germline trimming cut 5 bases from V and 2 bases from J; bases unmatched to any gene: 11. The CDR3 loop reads CASSPESSGRITDTQYF. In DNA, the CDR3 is TGTGCCAGCAGCCCCGAGAGTAGCGGGAGAATCACAGATACGCAGTATTTT.

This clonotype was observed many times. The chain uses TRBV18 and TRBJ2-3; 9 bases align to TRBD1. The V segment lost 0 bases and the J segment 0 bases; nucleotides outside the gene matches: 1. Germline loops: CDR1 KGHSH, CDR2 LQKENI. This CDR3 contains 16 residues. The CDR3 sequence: CASSPPGQGSTDTQYF. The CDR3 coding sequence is TGTGCCAGCTCACCACCGGGACAGGGAAGCACAGATACGCAGTATTTT.

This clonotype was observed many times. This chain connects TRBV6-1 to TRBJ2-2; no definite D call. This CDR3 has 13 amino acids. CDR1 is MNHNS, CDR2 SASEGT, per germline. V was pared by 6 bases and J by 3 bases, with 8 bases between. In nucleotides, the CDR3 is TGTGCCAGCAGATGGGTGGACACCGGGGAGCTGTTTTTT. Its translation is CASRWVDTGELFF.